This T cell receptor beta chain was retrieved from a study of blood T cell repertoires in COVID-19. Some clones are missing from TCRdb's copy, which holds only in-frame ones; the method was immunoSEQ multiplex PCR. The sample holds 310,000 or so clones, 87% seen once. The CDR3 is 16 residues long. CDR1 and CDR2 from the germline V gene are SGHDT and YYEEEE. The V segment lost 4 bases and the J segment 2 bases; nucleotides outside the gene matches: 12. The receptor was isolated from a woman aged 40-49 years who had recovered from COVID-19. This chain connects TRBV5-6 to TRBJ2-7; TRBD2 matches at 7 bases. The specimen sequenced was PBMCs or T cells enriched from blood (not recorded which). CDR3 sequence reads: CASSPLGGGEAYEQYF. The DNA of the CDR3 is TGTGCCAGCAGCCCTCTCGGGGGAGGGGAGGCCTACGAGCAGTACTTC.